This T cell receptor (beta chain) derives from a study of CD8+CD57+ T cells in acquired aplastic anemia. Genomic DNA templated the TCR beta VDJ and CDR3 profiling. TCRdb ran MiXCR on the reads and lists one entry per CDR3 protein. The sample holds more than 150,000 distinct CDR3 sequences; roughly 50% are singletons and the top ten take roughly 13%. The germline V gene has CDR1 MNHNS and CDR2 SASEGT. This CDR3 contains 15 residues. This clonotype was detected many times. A junction boundary mismatches the germline segment, possibly from a read error. Patients selected for sequencing had displayed CD8+CD57+ cell expansion by flow cytometry.

The sequenced sample was sorted CD4+, CD8+, or CD8+CD57+ T cells (not recorded which) from PBMCs. The chain has TRBV6-1 and TRBJ1-1; TRBD1 might be the D (5 bases). This receptor was identified in a human donor with aplastic anemia. CDR3 nucleotide sequence: TGTGCCAGCAGTAAAGCCGGGGGATCAGCCACTGAAGCTTTCTTT. Translating it yields CASSKAGGSATEAFF.